This T cell receptor (beta chain) was sequenced for a study of T cell responses to AZD1222 COVID-19 vaccine. Overall study findings and caveats: Repertoires were obtained solely post-peak T cell response. Donors in the cohort were predominantly white British and more often female, and clonal diversity was possibly underestimated.

Notes on this clone: Its specificity is unknown.

Assay used: immunoSEQ multiplex PCR; TCRdb lists only in-frame clones, some missing. The sample yields about 150,000 clones, 80% to 90% seen once. With 0 bases removed from V and 2 bases from J, the gap between germline ends came to 10 bases. Looked up from germline, CDR1 is SGDLS and CDR2 is YYNGEE. The CDR3 has 15 amino acids. This TCR came from an adult in good health. Sequences were derived from peripheral blood, sampled on day 0 of AZD1222 vaccination. The genes are TRBV9 and TRBJ2-3; D is perhaps TRBD2 (7 bases). The CDR3 DNA reads as TGTGCCAGCAGCGTAGAGGGGGGGTACACAGATACGCAGTATTTT. It translates to CASSVEGGYTDTQYF. The full variable domain, its missing parts supplied by reference TRBV9 and TRBJ2-3, is DSGVTQTPKHLITATGQRVTLRCSPRSGDLSVYWYQQSLDQGLQFLIQYYNGEERAKGNILERFSAQQFPDLHSELNLSSLELGDSALYFCASSVEGGYTDTQYFGPGTRLTVL.